Listed below are T cell receptor beta chains from one sample, sequenced in a study of blood T cell repertoires in COVID-19. The method was immunoSEQ multiplex PCR; TCRdb's version includes in-frame clones alone and lacks a portion of them. This table holds approximately 22,000 clones, nearly 75% found once. The sequenced sample was peripheral blood. The receptors originated from a human donor in a cohort sampled during active or convalescent COVID-19. Each CDR3 is given with its conserved first and last residue. The D gene is left open where the match is weak. A clone size is listed for some rows: how often the clone was seen (once, few, many), or a class if it is expanded.

>TRBJ1-1|NA|TRBV9|NA
TGTGCCAGCAGCCCTCTCCGACAGAACACTGAAGCTTTCTTT
CASSPLRQNTEAFF
>TRBJ1-1|NA|TRBV11-2|NA
TGTGCCAGCAGCTTTCAGGTTCCAGCTGAAGCTTTCTTT
CASSFQVPAEAFF
>TRBJ2-7|NA|TRBV28|NA
TGTGCCAGCAGGAGCGAGGTTCCCTACGAGCAGTACTTC
CASRSEVPYEQYF
>TRBJ2-7|NA|TRBV27|NA
TGTGCCAGCAGTTTATTTGGGACGGGGGCCTACGAGCAGTACTTC
CASSLFGTGAYEQYF
>TRBJ1-5|NA|TRBV10-2|TRBD1
TGCGCCAGCAGTGAGTTGGACAGGCCGAAAAGTCAGCCCCAGCATTTT
CASSELDRPKSQPQHF
>TRBJ2-1|NA|TRBV5-1|TRBD2
TGCGCCAGCAGTAGCGGGGCCTCCTACAATGAGCAGTTCTTC
CASSSGASYNEQFF
>TRBJ1-1|NA|TRBV27|NA
TGTGCCAGCACTCACCCAGGGAGGGCAGAAGCTTTCTTT
CASTHPGRAEAFF
>TRBJ2-7|NA|TRBV28|TRBD1
TGTGCCAGCAGAAGGGACAGGGGTGGTTGGCAGTACTTC
CASRRDRGGWQYF
>TRBJ1-6|NA|TRBV29-1|TRBD1
TGCAGCGCGGGACAGGGGAAAAATTCACCCCTCCACTTT
CSAGQGKNSPLHF
>TRBJ2-1|few|TRBV3-1/TRBV3-2|TRBD2
TGTGCCAGCAGCCAATACAGAACCGGGACTAGCGGGGGCTCCGGTGAGCAGTTCTTC
CASSQYRTGTSGGSGEQFF
>TRBJ2-5|NA|TRBV7-9|TRBD1
TGTGCCAGCAGCTTTGGGGGACAGCAAGAGACCCAGTACTTC
CASSFGGQQETQYF
>TRBJ2-1|NA|TRBV5-1|NA
TGCGCCAGCAGCGTAACCCGGGACTTTTTCGACAATGAGCAGTTCTTC
CASSVTRDFFDNEQFF
>TRBJ2-5|NA|TRBV5-4|NA
TGTGCCAGCAGCTTGAACAAATTCGGGGAGACCCAGTACTTC
CASSLNKFGETQYF
>TRBJ1-2|few|TRBV5-1|TRBD1
TGCGCCAGCAGCCAGCAAGGGGGACAGGGGAAGAAGGGCTACACCTTC
CASSQQGGQGKKGYTF
>TRBJ1-2|once|TRBV7-8|NA
TGTGCCAGCAGCTTAGAGGGGGTCCGCGGCTATGGCTACACCTTC
CASSLEGVRGYGYTF
>TRBJ2-5|NA|TRBV6-5|NA
TGTGCCAGCAGCATGCAGGGGTCTCCCCAAGAGACCCAGTACTTC
CASSMQGSPQETQYF
>TRBJ2-3|NA|TRBV6-2/TRBV6-3|NA
TGTGCCAGCAGTTACCCGACAGGAGGAGTTGCCCTTTCTAGCACAGATACGCAGTATTTT
CASSYPTGGVALSSTDTQYF
>TRBJ2-1|few|TRBV15|NA
TGTGCCACCAGTTTAGCGTGGGAGCAGTTCTTC
CATSLAWEQFF
>TRBJ2-5|NA|TRBV4-2|NA
TGTGCCAGCAGCCAAGTCCCGACTGCAGAGACCCAGTACTTC
CASSQVPTAETQYF
>TRBJ1-1|few|TRBV29-1|TRBD1
TGCAGCGTTGTGAGGACAGGGAGGGGGGAAGCTTTCTTT
CSVVRTGRGEAFF
>TRBJ2-1|NA|TRBV10-3|TRBD2
TGTGCCAGCGGACTAGTCAATGAGCAGTTCTTC
CASGLVNEQFF
>TRBJ2-7|few|TRBV18|TRBD1
TGTGCCAGCTCACCAGCAGGGGGTGCATACGAGCAGTACTTC
CASSPAGGAYEQYF
>TRBJ2-5|NA|TRBV27|TRBD2
TGTGCCAGCAGTTTATACGGGAGGTCGGGGGAGACCCAGTACTTC
CASSLYGRSGETQYF
>TRBJ2-7|NA|TRBV27|TRBD1
TGTGCCAGCAGCGGGACAGGGGGCGTCTACGAGCAGTACTTC
CASSGTGGVYEQYF
>TRBJ1-3|NA|TRBV4-2|NA
TGTGCCAGCAGCCAAGCAGGGTTCGGAAACACCATATATTTT
CASSQAGFGNTIYF
>TRBJ2-5|NA|TRBV30|NA
TGTGCCTGGAGTGCCGGGAAGACCCAGTACTTC
CAWSAGKTQYF
>TRBJ2-5|NA|TRBV29-1|NA
TGCAGCGTTGAACGGGCGGGGCCCACCCGAGAGACCCAGTACTTC
CSVERAGPTRETQYF
>TRBJ2-5|NA|TRBV24-1|TRBD2
TGTGCCACCAGTGACCCTGGGACTAGCGGGCAAGAGACCCAGTACTTC
CATSDPGTSGQETQYF
>TRBJ1-5|once|TRBV19|NA
TGTGCCAGTAGGACATTGGGGGGAGGCAATCAGCCCCAGCATTTT
CASRTLGGGNQPQHF
>TRBJ2-1|NA|TRBV9|NA
TGTGCCAGCAGCGTACTCGGGGGAAACTACAATGAGCAGTTCTTC
CASSVLGGNYNEQFF
>TRBJ1-2|NA|TRBV4-3|TRBD1
TGCGCCAGCAGCCAAGCTGCGGACAGGACCTACTATGGCTACACCTTC
CASSQAADRTYYGYTF
>TRBJ1-2|NA|TRBV18|NA
TGTGCCAGCTCACCCTACAGGGAACCCTATGGCTACACCTTC
CASSPYREPYGYTF
>TRBJ1-2|NA|TRBV9|NA
TGTGCCAGCAGCGCAACACAGGGTTTGGGCTATGGCTACACCTTC
CASSATQGLGYGYTF